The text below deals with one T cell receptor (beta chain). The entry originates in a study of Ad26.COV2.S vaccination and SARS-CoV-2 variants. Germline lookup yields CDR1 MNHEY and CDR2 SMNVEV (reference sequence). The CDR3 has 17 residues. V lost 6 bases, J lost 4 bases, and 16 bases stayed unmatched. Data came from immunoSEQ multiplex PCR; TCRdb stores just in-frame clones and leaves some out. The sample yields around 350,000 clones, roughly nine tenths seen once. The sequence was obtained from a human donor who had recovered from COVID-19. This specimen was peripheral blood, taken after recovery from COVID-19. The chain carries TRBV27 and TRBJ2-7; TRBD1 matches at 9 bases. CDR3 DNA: TGTGCCAGCAGGAGGGACAGGGTCCTACTGGGGGATTACGAGCAGTACTTC. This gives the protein CASRRDRVLLGDYEQYF.